This T cell receptor (beta chain) was profiled in a study of human T cells and chemical hapten exposure. Study-wide findings and caveats: Patch test score tracked positively with PT1 expanded TCR counts. TCRs whose frequency exceeded 1 in 1000 remained the same following DPC sensitization.

This clonotype was seen repeatedly, ten times or more. The target antigen is unknown. The time point: patch test 1, 2 weeks after DPC sensitization. Sample treatment: therapeutic diphenylcyclopropenone sensitization with weekly scalp DPC. Using its own MiXCR run on the RACE reads, TCRdb lists one record per CDR3 protein. The data contain around 110,000 distinct CDR3 sequences, 12% of them seen just once; the ten biggest clones take up over 1.1%. Specimen: whole blood, collected in connection with sensitization to the hapten diphenylcyclopropenone (DPC). The clonotype originates from a woman aged 50 to 60 with alopecia areata. Some clones in this sample may be carry-over from other donors' samples.

CDR3 amino acids: CASSRGESPNEKLFF. The CDR3 DNA reads TGTGCCAGCAGCCGGGGGGAGTCACCTAATGAAAAACTGTTTTTT. The chain carries TRBV14 and TRBJ1-4; D is perhaps TRBD1 (5 bases). V lost 4 bases and J lost 3, with 12 bases in between. This CDR3 is 15 amino acids long. Germline V gene lookup returns CDR1 SGHDN and CDR2 FVKESK.